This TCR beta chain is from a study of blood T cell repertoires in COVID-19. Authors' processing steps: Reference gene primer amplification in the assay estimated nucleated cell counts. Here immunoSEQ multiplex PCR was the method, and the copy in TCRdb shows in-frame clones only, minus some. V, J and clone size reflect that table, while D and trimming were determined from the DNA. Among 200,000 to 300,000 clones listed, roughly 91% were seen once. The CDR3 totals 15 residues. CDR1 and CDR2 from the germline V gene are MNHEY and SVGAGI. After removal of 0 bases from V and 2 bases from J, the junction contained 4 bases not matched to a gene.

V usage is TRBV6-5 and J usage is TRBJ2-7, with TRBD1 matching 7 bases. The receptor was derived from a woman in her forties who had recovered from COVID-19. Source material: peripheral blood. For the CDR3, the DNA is TGTGCCAGCAGTTACTCGCGACAGGGCGCCTACGAGCAGTACTTC. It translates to CASSYSRQGAYEQYF.